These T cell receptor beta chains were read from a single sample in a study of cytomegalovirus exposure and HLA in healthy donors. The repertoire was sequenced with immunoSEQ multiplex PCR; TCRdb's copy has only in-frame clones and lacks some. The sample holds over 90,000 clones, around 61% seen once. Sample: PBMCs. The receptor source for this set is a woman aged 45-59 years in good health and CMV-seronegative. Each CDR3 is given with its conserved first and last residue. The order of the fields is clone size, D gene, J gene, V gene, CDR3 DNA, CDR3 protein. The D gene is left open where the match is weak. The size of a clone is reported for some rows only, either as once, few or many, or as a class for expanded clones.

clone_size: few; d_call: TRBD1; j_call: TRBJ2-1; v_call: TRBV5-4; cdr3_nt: TGTGCCAGCAGCTTGTTTGACAGGGACGGGACTGAGCAGTTCTTC; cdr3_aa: CASSLFDRDGTEQFF
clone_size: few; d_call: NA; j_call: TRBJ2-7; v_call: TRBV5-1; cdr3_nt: TGCGCCAGCAGCTTAGGGCTAGCGCTCTGGGAGCAGTACTTC; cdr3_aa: CASSLGLALWEQYF
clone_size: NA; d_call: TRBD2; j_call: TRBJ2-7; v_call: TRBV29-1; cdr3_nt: TGCAGCGCATTTCCGGGGGGCTACGAGCAGTACTTC; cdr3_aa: CSAFPGGYEQYF
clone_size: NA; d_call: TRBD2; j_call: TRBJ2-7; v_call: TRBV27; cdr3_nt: TGTGCCAGCAGTTTTGGCCGGGGGGGTCGAGGATACGAGCAGTACTTC; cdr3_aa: CASSFGRGGRGYEQYF
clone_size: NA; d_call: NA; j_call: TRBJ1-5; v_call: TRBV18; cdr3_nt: TGTGCCAGCTCACCAGGGGGAAGGGGGATCAGCCCCCAGCATTTT; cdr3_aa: CASSPGGRGISPQHF
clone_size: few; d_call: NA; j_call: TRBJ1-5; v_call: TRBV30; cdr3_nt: TGTGCCTCGACTCCACAGGGTGCGGTTCAGCCCCAGCATTTT; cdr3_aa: CASTPQGAVQPQHF
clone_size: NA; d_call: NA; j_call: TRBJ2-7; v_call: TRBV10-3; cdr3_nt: TGTGCCATCAGTCCCGGGAGCAACGAGCAGTACTTC; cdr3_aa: CAISPGSNEQYF
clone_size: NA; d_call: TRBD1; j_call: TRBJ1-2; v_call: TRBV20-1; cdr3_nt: TGCAGTGCTAGCAGGGGGCATGGCTACACCTTC; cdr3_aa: CSASRGHGYTF
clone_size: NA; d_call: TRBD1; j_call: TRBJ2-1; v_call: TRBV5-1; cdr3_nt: TGCGCCAGCAGCTCGATCCGGGACAGGGGACCCTACAATGAGCAGTTCTTC; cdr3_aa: CASSSIRDRGPYNEQFF
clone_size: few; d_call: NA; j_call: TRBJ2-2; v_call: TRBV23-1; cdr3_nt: TGCGCCAGCAGTCACGGCAGGTGGCAGGGCAAGACCGGGGAGCTGTTTTTT; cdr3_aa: CASSHGRWQGKTGELFF
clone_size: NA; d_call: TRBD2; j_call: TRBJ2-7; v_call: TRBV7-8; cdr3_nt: TGTGCCAGCAGGGTGACTAGCGGCTCCTACGAGCAGTACTTC; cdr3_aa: CASRVTSGSYEQYF
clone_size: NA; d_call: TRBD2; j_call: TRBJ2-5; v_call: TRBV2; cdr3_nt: TGTGCCAGCAGTGATGTCTGGACTAGCACAACGACCCAGTACTTC; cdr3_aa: CASSDVWTSTTTQYF
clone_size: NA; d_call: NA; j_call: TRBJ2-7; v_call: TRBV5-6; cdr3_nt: TGTGCCAGCAGCTTGGGGGGCCCGGGGACTTCCTACGAGCAGTACTTC; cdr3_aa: CASSLGGPGTSYEQYF
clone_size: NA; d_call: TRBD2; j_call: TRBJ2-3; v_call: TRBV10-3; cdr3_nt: TGTGCCATCAGCACCGGGGGGTCATGGACAGATACGCAGTATTTT; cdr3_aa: CAISTGGSWTDTQYF
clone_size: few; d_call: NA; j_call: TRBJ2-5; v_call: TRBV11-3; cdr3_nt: TGTGCCAGCAGCTGGCACAGGGCCCAAGAGACCCAGTACTTC; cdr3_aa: CASSWHRAQETQYF
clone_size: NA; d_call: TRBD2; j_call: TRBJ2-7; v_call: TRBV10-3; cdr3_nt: TGTGCCATCAGTCCGGGACTAGCGGGAGGGTTGTCCTACGAGCAGTACTTC; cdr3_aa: CAISPGLAGGLSYEQYF
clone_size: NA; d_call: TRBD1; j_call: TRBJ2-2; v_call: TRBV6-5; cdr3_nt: TGTGCCAGCAGAGGACAGGGTTGGGACGCCGGGGAGCTGTTTTTT; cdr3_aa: CASRGQGWDAGELFF
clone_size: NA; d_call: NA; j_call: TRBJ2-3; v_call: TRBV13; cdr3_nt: TGTGCCAGCAGCTTGGGAGGTGCGAATACGCAGTATTTT; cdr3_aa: CASSLGGANTQYF
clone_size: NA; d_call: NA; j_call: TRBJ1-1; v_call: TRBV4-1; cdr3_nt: TGCGCCAGCAGCCAAGATCCGGGGTTGAGGAACACTGAAGCTTTCTTT; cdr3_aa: CASSQDPGLRNTEAFF
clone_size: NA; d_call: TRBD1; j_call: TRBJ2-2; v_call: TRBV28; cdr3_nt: TGTGCCACCCTACAGGGGTTAAACACCGGGGAGCTGTTTTTT; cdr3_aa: CATLQGLNTGELFF
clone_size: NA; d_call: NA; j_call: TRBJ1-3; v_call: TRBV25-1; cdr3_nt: TGTGCCACTACAGGGAACTCTGGAAACACCATATATTTT; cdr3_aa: CATTGNSGNTIYF
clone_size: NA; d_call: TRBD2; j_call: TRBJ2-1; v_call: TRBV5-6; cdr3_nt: TGTGCCAGCAGCTCGATAGCGGGGGGATGGGGGGAGCAGTTCTTC; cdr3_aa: CASSSIAGGWGEQFF
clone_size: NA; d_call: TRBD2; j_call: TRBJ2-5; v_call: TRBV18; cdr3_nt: TGTGCCAGCTCACGTATGACTAGCGGTAACCAAGAGACCCAGTACTTC; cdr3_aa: CASSRMTSGNQETQYF
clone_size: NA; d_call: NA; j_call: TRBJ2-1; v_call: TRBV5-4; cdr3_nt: TGTGCCAGCAGCTTGGAAGTCAAGAGCTCCTACAATGAGCAGTTCTTC; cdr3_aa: CASSLEVKSSYNEQFF
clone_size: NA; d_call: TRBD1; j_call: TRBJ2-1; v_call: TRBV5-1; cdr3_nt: TGCGCCAGCAGCATGGGGGACAGGGTTGAGCAGTTCTTC; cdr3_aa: CASSMGDRVEQFF
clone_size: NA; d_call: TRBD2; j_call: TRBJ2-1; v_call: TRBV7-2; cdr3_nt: TGTGCCAGCAGCTTCCCGGGGCTAGCGGGGAACAATGAGCAGTTCTTC; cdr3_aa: CASSFPGLAGNNEQFF
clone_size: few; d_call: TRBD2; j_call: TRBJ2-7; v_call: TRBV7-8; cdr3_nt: TGTGCCAGCAGCTTTTTCCCTACTAGCGGGAGTTCTTACGAGCAGTACTTC; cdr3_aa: CASSFFPTSGSSYEQYF
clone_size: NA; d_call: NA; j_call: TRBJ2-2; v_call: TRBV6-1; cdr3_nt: TGTGCCAGCAGTGCCTACACCGGGGAGCTGTTTTTT; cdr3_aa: CASSAYTGELFF
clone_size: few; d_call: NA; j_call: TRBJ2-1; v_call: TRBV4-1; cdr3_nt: TGCGCCAGCAGCCAAGAGCCCACTAGCACCTTGTCGGGTGAGCAGTTCTTC; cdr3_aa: CASSQEPTSTLSGEQFF
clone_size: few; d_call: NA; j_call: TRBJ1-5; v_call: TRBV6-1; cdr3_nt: TGTGCCAGCAGTGAAGGGGCGAATCAGCCCCAGCATTTT; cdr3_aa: CASSEGANQPQHF
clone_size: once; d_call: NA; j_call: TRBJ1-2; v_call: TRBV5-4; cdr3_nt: TGTGCCAGCAGCTTTGAATTCGTTTCGGCAGAGGATGGCTACACCTTC; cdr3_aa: CASSFEFVSAEDGYTF
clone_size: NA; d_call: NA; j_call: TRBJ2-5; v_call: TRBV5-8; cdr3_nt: TGTGCCAGCAGCTTTAAGCGGGTACAAGAGACCCAGTACTTC; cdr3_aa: CASSFKRVQETQYF
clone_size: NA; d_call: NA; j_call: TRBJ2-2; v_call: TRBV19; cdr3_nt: TGTGCCAGTTCCCCAGCAGGGAACACCGGGGAGCTGTTTTTT; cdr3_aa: CASSPAGNTGELFF
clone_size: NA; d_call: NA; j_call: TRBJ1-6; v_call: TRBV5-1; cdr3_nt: TGCGCCAGCAAGGAGGCCCTTAATTCACCCCTCCACTTT; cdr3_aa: CASKEALNSPLHF
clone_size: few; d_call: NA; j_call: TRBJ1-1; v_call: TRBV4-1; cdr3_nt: TGCGCCAGCAGCCAACCTCGGGGGGCAGTGAGGGCTGAAGCTTTCTTT; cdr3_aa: CASSQPRGAVRAEAFF